This T cell receptor beta chain was found in a study of a mutant IDH1 vaccine in newly diagnosed glioma. Germline V lookup: CDR1 MNHEY, CDR2 SMNVEV (reference sequence). The CDR3 totals 15 residues. The V gene lost 6 bases and the J gene lost 2 bases, with 16 bases spanning the gap. TCRdb's copy holds only in-frame clones and misses some; the assay was immunoSEQ multiplex PCR. The sample has about 40,000 clones; about 83% are singletons. Time point meaning: week 11, during vaccination. Doses of 300 ug of mutant IDH1 20-mer peptide were given with topical imiquimod. A remark on this clone: Its matching antigen is unknown.

The clonotype originates from a man in his forties with glioma. Material: PBMCs, obtained from a glioma patient whose treatment included an IDH1 peptide vaccine. This chain uses TRBV27 with TRBJ2-5; possibly TRBD2 for D (6 bases). The CDR3 DNA sequence: TGTGCCAGCAGCCTTTACGCCGGACTACAAGAGACCCAGTACTTC. It encodes CASSLYAGLQETQYF.